The 3 T cell receptor beta chains presented below share a single source sample, sequenced in a study of T-cell reconstitution after alpha-beta-depleted transplantation in children. TCRbeta library construction was performed incorporating unique molecular identifiers. TCRdb fed the PCR reads into MiXCR, producing one record per CDR3 protein. Among about 830,000 distinct CDR3 sequences listed, roughly 15% were seen once. Sequencing used PBMCs, mostly from graft donor cells, obtained 360 days after TCRalphabeta/CD19-depleted stem cell transplant. These receptor sequences come from a male patient under 18 who had a stem cell transplant for acute lymphoblastic leukemia, so the T cells may come from the graft donor.

There are a few counts of this clonotype. The chain carries TRBV11-2 and TRBJ2-1; 12 nucleotides align to TRBD2. After removal of 6 bases from V and 7 bases from J, the junction contained 7 bases not matched to a gene. CDR1 is SGHAT, CDR2 FQNNGV, per germline. The CDR3 has 15 amino acids. The CDR3 DNA follows: TGTGCCAGCAGGGCACTAGCGGGAGGATTGAATGAGCAGTTCTTC. Protein product: CASRALAGGLNEQFF.

Only a few counts were recorded for this clonotype. The J gene is TRBJ2-1, the V gene TRBV5-1; the D gene is possibly TRBD1 (5 bases). Trimming took off 0 bases at V and 2 bases at J, with 9 bases between the two ends. Germline values: CDR1 SGHRS, CDR2 YFSETQ. The length of the CDR3 is 15 residues. CDR3 loop: CASSLDRPPYNEQFF. The CDR3 nucleotides read TGCGCCAGCAGCTTGGACAGGCCCCCCTACAATGAGCAGTTCTTC.

The chain carries TRBV3-1 and TRBJ2-7, with unresolved D. This CDR3 contains 14 residues. The germline V and J ends were trimmed by 2 bases and 4 bases, with 12 bases remaining between them. Germline lookup yields CDR1 LGHDT and CDR2 YNNKEL (reference sequence). Here the CDR3 reads CASSQPAPMYEQYF. The CDR3 DNA follows: TGTGCCAGCAGCCAACCGGCACCTATGTACGAGCAGTACTTC.